Below, one TCR beta chain is given with its context. It lacks a known antigen. No base qualities exist here, and no much larger clone lies one base off it. Genomic DNA was extracted with the Qiagen DNeasy kit from unsorted PBMCs and from negatively selected CD4+ and CD8+ fractions. Amplification of TCR beta CDR3 regions was done by immunoSEQ multiplex PCR with primers that anneal to V and J segments. A synthetic immune receptor repertoire was used to minimize amplification bias, and any remaining bias was removed computationally after sequencing. Turning to the authors' computational methods: Custom Python scripts were used to quantify repertoire diversity as the Shannon entropy index. The unsorted, CD4+ and CD8+ repertoires were each analyzed separately, with the exception of combined analyses, where CD4+ and CD8+ sequences were merged in silico. A clone was considered expanded if an increase in frequency of at least 2-fold after treatment relative to C1D1 was found, and a pseudocount of 0.5 was applied to clones undetected at baseline. Singleton clones were defined as clones with 0 or 1 copy at C1D1, and non-singleton clones were defined as clones with 2 or more copies. Clones expanded in unsorted samples were assigned a CD4+, CD8+ or unknown annotation through matching of protein sequences in sorted samples from the same patient. Wilcoxon tests on paired samples were used to test changes in diversity from C1D1 to C4D1. The clones in this table, taken by TCRdb from immuneACCESS, are in-frame only. Not every clone is retained; where verified, under half of the shortfall comes from an unresolved V gene, and the cause of the rest is unknown. The V and J calls and clone size were taken over from that table, and D and trimming were inferred from the DNA. For this sample there are some 2,000 clones; roughly four fifths appear just once. The ten largest clones represent roughly a tenth of the sample.

The data stem from a study of PD-1 blockade in classical Hodgkin lymphoma (TCRdb year 2020). Concerning the study at large: Nivolumab dosing was 3 mg/kg intravenously every 2 weeks, continuing until either disease progression or unacceptable toxicity. A peripheral blood immune signature of response to PD-1 blockade in classical Hodgkin lymphoma was defined using TCR beta sequencing and CyTOF. The paper as a whole reports these results and caveats: Trial patients with a complete response had baseline diversity similar to that of newly diagnosed patients, while partial responders and progressors had significantly lower diversity. The study was restricted to a single clinical trial cohort, and the causes of repertoire differences, possibly disease activity or prior therapy, were left undefined. CD4+ but not CD8+ TCR diversity rose significantly by C4D1 (p=0.0027 vs p=0.16), most apparent in complete responders (p=0.02). Diversity was lower in patients who began nivolumab less than 1 year after ASCT, so these patients were left out of later analyses to avoid confounding by immune reconstitution. Baseline TCR diversity was reported as lower in newly diagnosed patients than in healthy donors, and lower still in relapsed/refractory patients.

Sample time point, as interpreted from the label and publication: cycle 1 day 1 (C1D1), immediately before nivolumab initiation. Every trial patient had relapsed following autologous stem cell transplantation, and prior brentuximab vedotin exposure was what differed among cohorts A, B and C. A total of around 60 patients with relapsed/refractory classical Hodgkin lymphoma made up the trial cohort, and each patient's best overall response was complete response, partial response or progressive disease. Single-agent nivolumab was administered to trial patients in the multi-cohort phase II CheckMate 205 trial. An independent review committee assessed best overall response by applying the 2007 International Working Group response criteria. Trial PBMCs were obtained immediately prior to nivolumab initiation (C1D1) and on therapy at cycle 2 day 1 and cycle 4 day 1. Peripheral blood was collected in 8 mL Vacutainer Cell Preparation Tubes, from which PBMCs were isolated by centrifugation and then cryopreserved.

The V and J ends are trimmed by 4 bases and 4 bases, leaving 14 bases between them. CDR3 length: 14 amino acids, cysteine to phenylalanine. Just CDR3 DNA is preserved here, 42 bases in frame from base 1. In this chain, TRBV6-7 is recombined with TRBJ2-7; the best D guess is TRBD2, with 6 bases matching. TRBV6-7 is an open reading frame, and its role is uncertain. This specimen consisted of peripheral blood mononuclear cells (PBMCs), obtained at baseline. The TCR comes from a human donor with classical Hodgkin lymphoma. This receptor has the CDR3 CASSWASETYEQYF. The sequenced DNA: TGTGCCAGCAGTTGGGCTAGCGAAACGTACGAGCAGTACTTC.